This TCR beta chain comes out of a study of blood T cell dynamics during melanoma immunotherapy. Study-wide background: Patients with metastatic melanoma got pembrolizumab or nivolumab-ipilimumab as first-line care.

V lost 2 bases, J lost 10 bases, and 5 bases stayed unmatched. This CDR3 region has 14 residues. Germline V gene data show CDR1 as SGDLS and CDR2 as YYNGEE. The sample's time point: week 3, after first cycle of checkpoint inhibitor. Blood was drawn before treatment and at week 3 after checkpoint blockade. No patient had earlier systemic cancer treatment, concurrent immunosuppressants, or another active cancer. Every bulk PBMC sample received the same 350 ng of DNA. Assay: immunoSEQ multiplex PCR; the TCRdb copy retains only in-frame clones and omits some. Among about 11,000 clones, approximately 88% were seen once, and the ten largest hold roughly 15%.

The V gene is TRBV9, the J gene TRBJ2-1; 11 bases are a match to TRBD2. The specimen was blood, collected from a patient treated with checkpoint blockade. The origin of this receptor is a human donor with melanoma. The CDR3 region is CASSVTSGGGEQFF. CDR3 DNA: TGTGCCAGCAGCGTTACTAGCGGGGGAGGAGAGCAGTTCTTC.